The entry that follows covers one T cell receptor (beta chain) sequence. Measured with immunoSEQ multiplex PCR; TCRdb has only the in-frame clones, and not every one. This table has a few hundred thousand clones, roughly 80% appearing once. The sample is drawn from a study of blood T cell repertoires in COVID-19. Study information: Sites across the United States, Italy and Spain contributed samples from acute and convalescent COVID-19.

Input material: peripheral blood. The clonotype was recovered from a woman older than 75 with active or convalescent COVID-19.

This CDR3 reads CASSPSEGGNIQYF. The CDR3 DNA is TGTGCCAGCTCACCCTCGGAAGGAGGAAACATTCAGTACTTC. V gene TRBV18 combines with J gene TRBJ2-4; weak D call: TRBD2 (5 bases). The CDR3 extends over 14 amino acids. V gave up 3 bases and J gave up 6 bases, with 12 bases separating them. Germline V CDR1 and CDR2: KGHSH, LQKENI.